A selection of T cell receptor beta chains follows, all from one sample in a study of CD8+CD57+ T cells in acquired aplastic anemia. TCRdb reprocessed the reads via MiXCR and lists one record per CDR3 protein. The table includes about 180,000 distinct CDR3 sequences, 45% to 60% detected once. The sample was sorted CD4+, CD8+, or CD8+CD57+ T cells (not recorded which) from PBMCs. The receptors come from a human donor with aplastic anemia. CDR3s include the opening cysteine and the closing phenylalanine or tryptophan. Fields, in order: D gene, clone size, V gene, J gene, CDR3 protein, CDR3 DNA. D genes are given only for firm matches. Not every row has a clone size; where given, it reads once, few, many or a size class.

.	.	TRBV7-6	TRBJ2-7	CAGSLDLIYEQYF	TGTGCCGGCAGCTTGGATCTCATCTACGAGCAGTACTTC
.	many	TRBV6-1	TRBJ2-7	CASKNRDSYEQYF	TGTGCCAGCAAAAACAGGGACTCCTACGAGCAGTACTTC
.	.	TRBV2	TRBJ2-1	CASSLFSSNNEQFF	TGTGCCAGCAGTTTATTTAGCAGTAACAATGAGCAGTTCTTC
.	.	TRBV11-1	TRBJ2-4	CASNFFTLAKNIQYF	TGTGCCAGCAACTTTTTTACGCTAGCCAAAAACATTCAGTACTTC
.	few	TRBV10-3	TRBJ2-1	CAISERLHEQFF	TGTGCCATCAGTGAACGTCTCCATGAGCAGTTCTTC
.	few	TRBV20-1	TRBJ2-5	CSARAGTQETQYF	TGCAGTGCTAGAGCAGGGACCCAAGAGACCCAGTACTTC
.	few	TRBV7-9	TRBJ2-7	CASSSATWRQYF	TGTGCCAGCAGTTCCGCGACTTGGAGGCAGTACTTC
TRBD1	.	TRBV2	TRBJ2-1	CASTPGQGWDEQFF	TGTGCCAGCACCCCGGGACAGGGATGGGATGAGCAGTTCTTC
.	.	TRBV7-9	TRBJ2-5	CASSLIVASETQYF	TGTGCCAGCAGCTTAATCGTTGCTTCGGAGACCCAGTACTTC
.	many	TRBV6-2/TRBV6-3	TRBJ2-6	CAATTGPGANVLTF	TGTGCCGCAACAACAGGGCCTGGGGCCAACGTCCTGACTTTC
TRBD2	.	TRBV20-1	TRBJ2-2	CSARGLAVTGELFF	TGCAGTGCTAGAGGACTAGCGGTCACCGGGGAGCTGTTTTTT
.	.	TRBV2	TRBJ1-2	CASRPTGLQDYGYTF	TGTGCCAGCAGGCCTACAGGGCTTCAAGACTATGGCTACACCTTC
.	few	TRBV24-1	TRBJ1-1	CATSVGRGTEAFF	TGTGCCACCAGTGTGGGCAGGGGCACTGAAGCTTTCTTT
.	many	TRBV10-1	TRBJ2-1	CASSGKLGPYEQFF	TGCGCCAGCAGTGGAAAACTAGGTCCCTATGAGCAGTTCTTC
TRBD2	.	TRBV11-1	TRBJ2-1	CASSLAASGVYNEQFF	TGTGCCAGCAGCTTAGCAGCTAGCGGGGTATACAATGAGCAGTTCTTC
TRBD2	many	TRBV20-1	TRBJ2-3	CSAPTSGGENTQYF	TGCAGTGCCCCGACTAGCGGGGGGGAGAATACGCAGTATTTT
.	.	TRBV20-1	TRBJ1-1	CSASSGEVTEAFF	TGCAGTGCTAGTTCTGGGGAGGTCACTGAAGCTTTCTTT
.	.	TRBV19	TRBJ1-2	CASMYGGASPYGYTF	TGTGCCAGTATGTACGGGGGGGCCTCTCCCTATGGCTACACCTTC
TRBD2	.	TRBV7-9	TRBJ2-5	CASSLRTSGEETQYF	TGTGCCAGCAGCCTGCGGACTAGCGGGGAAGAGACCCAGTACTTC
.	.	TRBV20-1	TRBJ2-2	CSASLSTGELFF	TGCAGTGCTAGCCTAAGCACCGGGGAGCTGTTTTTT
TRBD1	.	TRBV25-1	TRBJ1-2	CAKHRWRGPANYGYTF	TGTGCCAAACACCGGTGGAGGGGGCCTGCTAACTATGGCTACACCTTC
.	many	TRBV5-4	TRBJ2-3	CASSLRGVTSGDTQYF	TGTGCCAGCAGCTTGAGGGGGGTGACCAGTGGGGATACGCAGTATTTT
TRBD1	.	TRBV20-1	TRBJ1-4	CSARPTGTNEKLFF	TGCAGTGCTAGGCCGACAGGGACTAATGAAAAACTGTTTTTT
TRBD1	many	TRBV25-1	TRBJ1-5	CASSELVGQSPQPQHF	TGTGCCAGCAGTGAATTGGTGGGACAGTCCCCTCAGCCCCAGCATTTT
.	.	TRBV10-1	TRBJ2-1	CASSEGGTEQFF	TGCGCCAGCAGTGAAGGCGGGACAGAGCAGTTCTTC
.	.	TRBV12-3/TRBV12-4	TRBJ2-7	CASSSAGRNCEQYF	TGTGCCAGCAGCTCGGCGGGACGCAACTGCGAGCAGTACTTC
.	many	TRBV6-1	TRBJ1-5	CASSSIQSNQPQHF	TGTGCCAGCAGCTCAATACAGAGCAATCAGCCCCAGCATTTT
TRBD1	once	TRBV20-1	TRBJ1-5	CSARSGQGHNQPQHF	TGCAGTGCTAGATCCGGACAGGGTCACAATCAGCCCCAGCATTTT
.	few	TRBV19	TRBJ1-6	CASSNDIGGNSPLHF	TGTGCCAGTAGTAACGACATAGGGGGTAATTCACCCCTCCACTTT
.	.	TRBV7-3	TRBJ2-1	CASSLRPGSGYNEQFF	TGTGCCAGCAGCTTAAGACCCGGGAGCGGTTACAATGAGCAGTTCTTC
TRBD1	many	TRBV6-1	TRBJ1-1	CASSKGRQGPNTEAFF	TGTGCCAGCAGTAAGGGCCGACAGGGGCCGAACACTGAAGCTTTCTTT
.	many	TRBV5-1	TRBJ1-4	CASSLPERNEKLFF	TGCGCCAGCAGCTTGCCCGAACGTAATGAAAAACTGTTTTTT
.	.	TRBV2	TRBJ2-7	CASSRDQGGEQYF	TGTGCTAGCAGTAGGGACCAGGGAGGCGAGCAGTACTTC
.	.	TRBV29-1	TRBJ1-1	CSVEVGTMNTEAFF	TGCAGCGTTGAGGTTGGGACGATGAACACTGAAGCTTTCTTT
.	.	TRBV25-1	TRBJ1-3	CASSAGQGNTIYF	TGTGCCAGCAGTGCGGGACAAGGAAACACCATATATTTT
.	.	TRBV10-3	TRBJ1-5	CAISDSGRSNQPQHF	TGTGCCATCAGTGATTCCGGACGATCTAATCAGCCCCAGCATTTT
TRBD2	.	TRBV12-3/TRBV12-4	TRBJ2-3	CASSLALGRGRSRDTQYF	TGTGCCAGCAGTTTGGCGCTTGGGAGGGGCCGGTCGAGAGATACGCAGTATTTT
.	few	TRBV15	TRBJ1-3	CATSRDKFPTIYF	TGTGCCACCAGCAGAGATAAGTTCCCCACCATATATTTT
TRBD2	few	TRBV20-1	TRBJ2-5	CSARVGSGTLRETQYF	TGCAGTGCTAGAGTTGGTAGCGGGACCTTGCGGGAGACCCAGTACTTC
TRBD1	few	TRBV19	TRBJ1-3	CASKDRPNSGNTIYF	TGTGCCAGTAAGGACAGGCCCAACTCTGGAAACACCATATATTTT
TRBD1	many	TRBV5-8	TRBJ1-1	CASSFGQGIMNTEAFF	TGTGCCAGCAGCTTCGGACAGGGAATAATGAACACTGAAGCTTTCTTT
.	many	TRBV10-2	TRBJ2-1	CASSVSLNEQFF	TGCGCCAGCAGTGTATCGTTAAATGAGCAGTTCTTC
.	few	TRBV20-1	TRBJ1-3	CSARGEGGNTIYF	TGCAGTGCTAGAGGAGAGGGCGGAAACACCATATATTTT
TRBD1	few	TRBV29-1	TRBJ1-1	CSVRDSEAFF	TGCAGCGTACGGGACAGTGAAGCTTTCTTT
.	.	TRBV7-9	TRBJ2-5	CASSLATRRKTQYF	TGTGCCAGCAGCTTAGCGACACGGAGGAAGACCCAGTACTTC
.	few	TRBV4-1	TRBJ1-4	CASSAVGINEKLFF	TGCGCCAGCAGCGCGGTAGGGATTAATGAAAAACTGTTTTTT
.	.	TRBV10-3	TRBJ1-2	CASSDTTSGLYGYTF	TGCGCCAGCAGTGACACGACTAGCGGGCTCTATGGCTACACCTTC
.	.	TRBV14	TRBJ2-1	CASSQEESEQFF	TGTGCCAGCAGCCAAGAAGAGTCTGAGCAGTTCTTC
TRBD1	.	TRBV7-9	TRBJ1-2	CASSLEGQRTYGYTF	TGTGCCAGCAGCTTGGAGGGACAGAGGACCTATGGCTACACCTTC
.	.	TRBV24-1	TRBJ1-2	CATSDRGSKVGAYGYTF	TGTGCTACCAGTGATAGGGGCTCCAAAGTGGGGGCCTATGGCTACACCTTC
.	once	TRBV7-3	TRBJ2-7	CASSLVTGLNSYEQYF	TGTGCCAGCAGCTTAGTTACTGGACTGAACTCCTACGAGCAGTACTTC
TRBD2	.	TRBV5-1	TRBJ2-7	CASSTGLAGGQYEQYF	TGCGCCAGCAGTACCGGACTAGCGGGGGGGCAGTACGAGCAGTACTTC
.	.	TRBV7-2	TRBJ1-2	CASSSDMNYGYTF	TGTGCCAGCAGCTCGGACATGAATTATGGCTACACCTTC
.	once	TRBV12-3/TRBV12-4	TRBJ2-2	CASSLYRNTGELFF	TGTGCCAGCAGTTTATACCGGAACACCGGGGAGCTGTTTTTT
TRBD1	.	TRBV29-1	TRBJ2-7	CSVRWGGQGGLEQYF	TGCAGCGTTCGCTGGGGGGGACAGGGAGGCCTCGAGCAGTACTTC
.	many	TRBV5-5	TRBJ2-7	CASSVQGTYEQYF	TGTGCCAGCAGCGTGCAGGGGACCTACGAGCAGTACTTC
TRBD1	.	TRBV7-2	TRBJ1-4	CASSLRQGNSAVKLFF	TGTGCCAGCAGCTTGAGACAGGGGAATTCCGCGGTAAAACTGTTTTTT
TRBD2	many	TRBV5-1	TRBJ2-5	CASSSYRGLAGNQETQYF	TGCGCCAGCAGCTCATATAGGGGGCTAGCGGGAAACCAAGAGACCCAGTACTTC
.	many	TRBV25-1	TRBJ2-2	CASRTGYTGELFF	TGTGCCAGCAGGACAGGCTACACCGGGGAGCTGTTTTTT